This T cell receptor (beta chain) originates from a study of blood T cell repertoires in COVID-19. The table came from immunoSEQ multiplex PCR; TCRdb's copy has only in-frame clones and leaves some out. In the table there are about 210,000 clones, almost 85% of which are singletons. What was sequenced was peripheral blood. This sequence was found in a woman aged 45-65 years with active or convalescent COVID-19.

In DNA, the CDR3 is TGTGCCAGCAGCTTGTTTCCGGGGGGTGAAGCTTTCTTT. Amino acids: CASSLFPGGEAFF. V usage is TRBV5-8 and J usage is TRBJ1-1; D perhaps matches TRBD1 (5 bases). Germline V lookup: CDR1 SGHTS, CDR2 YDEGEE. Trimming pared 1 base from V and 7 bases from J, leaving 11 bases between. The CDR3 sequence is 13 residues long.